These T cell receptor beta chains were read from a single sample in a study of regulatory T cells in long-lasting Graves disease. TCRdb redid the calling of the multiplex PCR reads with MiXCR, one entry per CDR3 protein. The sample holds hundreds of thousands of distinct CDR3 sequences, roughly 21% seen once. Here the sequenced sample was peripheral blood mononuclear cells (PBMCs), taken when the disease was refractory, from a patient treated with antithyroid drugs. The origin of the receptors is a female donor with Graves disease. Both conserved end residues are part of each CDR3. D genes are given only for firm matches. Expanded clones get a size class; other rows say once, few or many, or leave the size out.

cdr3_nt: TGTGCCAGCAGCTTTCGTCTAGCGGGAAAAGAGACCCAGTACTTC; cdr3_aa: CASSFRLAGKETQYF; v_call: TRBV7-6; j_call: TRBJ2-5; clone_size: NA; d_call: TRBD2
cdr3_nt: TGTGCCAGTAGCCTGCCCCCAGGGAGCTTGGGGAGGGGCTATGGCTACACCTTC; cdr3_aa: CASSLPPGSLGRGYGYTF; v_call: TRBV19; j_call: TRBJ1-2; clone_size: few; d_call: NA
cdr3_nt: TGTGCCAGCAGCCTCCCCGACAGGGGGGTTGAAAAACTGTTTTTT; cdr3_aa: CASSLPDRGVEKLFF; v_call: TRBV28; j_call: TRBJ1-4; clone_size: many; d_call: TRBD1
cdr3_nt: TGTGCCAGCAGCCACGACAGGGTCTTCGGGGAGCTGTTTTTT; cdr3_aa: CASSHDRVFGELFF; v_call: TRBV14; j_call: TRBJ2-2; clone_size: NA; d_call: TRBD1
cdr3_nt: TGTGCCAGCAGGTCCCACGAGACCCAGTACTTC; cdr3_aa: CASRSHETQYF; v_call: TRBV6-2/TRBV6-3; j_call: TRBJ2-5; clone_size: NA; d_call: NA
cdr3_nt: TGTGCCAGCAGTTTCGGGGGCCGAGGGACTGAAGCTTTCTTT; cdr3_aa: CASSFGGRGTEAFF; v_call: TRBV12-3/TRBV12-4; j_call: TRBJ1-1; clone_size: many; d_call: NA
cdr3_nt: TGTGCCAGCAGTTACGGGGGACTAGCAGTTCCCCAGTACTTC; cdr3_aa: CASSYGGLAVPQYF; v_call: TRBV6-9; j_call: TRBJ2-5; clone_size: few; d_call: TRBD2
cdr3_nt: TGTGCCAGCAGTTTCGGGACGTGGAATTCACCCCTCCACTTT; cdr3_aa: CASSFGTWNSPLHF; v_call: TRBV28; j_call: TRBJ1-6; clone_size: many; d_call: NA
cdr3_nt: TGTGCCAGCAGCCCACCCGGAGGATCACCCCTCCACTTT; cdr3_aa: CASSPPGGSPLHF; v_call: TRBV3-1; j_call: TRBJ1-6; clone_size: many; d_call: NA
cdr3_nt: TGTGCCAGCAGTTTGGAGGACTTCACTGAAGCTTTCTTT; cdr3_aa: CASSLEDFTEAFF; v_call: TRBV12-3/TRBV12-4; j_call: TRBJ1-1; clone_size: many; d_call: NA
cdr3_nt: TGTGCCAGCAGTTATACAGGGGTCCCGAACACTGAAGCTTTCTTT; cdr3_aa: CASSYTGVPNTEAFF; v_call: TRBV6-5; j_call: TRBJ1-1; clone_size: many; d_call: TRBD1
cdr3_nt: TGTGCCAGCACCCCCGACCCCGACACTGAAGCTTTCTTT; cdr3_aa: CASTPDPDTEAFF; v_call: TRBV2; j_call: TRBJ1-1; clone_size: many; d_call: NA
cdr3_nt: TGCAGTGCCCGGGGGGGATATAGCGGGAGAGGGTACGAGCAGTACTTC; cdr3_aa: CSARGGYSGRGYEQYF; v_call: TRBV20-1; j_call: TRBJ2-7; clone_size: many; d_call: TRBD2
cdr3_nt: TGTGCCAGCAGCCTCGGTGGGGGGTCGGAGACCCAGTACTTC; cdr3_aa: CASSLGGGSETQYF; v_call: TRBV7-3; j_call: TRBJ2-5; clone_size: few; d_call: NA
cdr3_nt: TGCGCCAGCAGCTTGGCTGGTATGGCCGCTTCACCCCTCCACTTT; cdr3_aa: CASSLAGMAASPLHF; v_call: TRBV5-1; j_call: TRBJ1-6; clone_size: few; d_call: NA
cdr3_nt: TGTGCCAGCAGCTTATCTAGGGACCCAGAGGCGGGAGAGCTGTTTTTT; cdr3_aa: CASSLSRDPEAGELFF; v_call: TRBV7-8; j_call: TRBJ2-2; clone_size: many; d_call: NA